A single TCR beta chain is shown here with its context. Using its own MiXCR run on the 5' RACE reads, TCRdb lists one record per CDR3 protein. The sample has about 170,000 distinct CDR3 sequences; around 16% are singletons. From germline, CDR1 is MDHEN and CDR2 SYDVKM. CDR3 length equals 14 residues. V dropped 6 bases and J dropped 3; count of bases not matched to a gene: 8. These data belong to a study of CD8 T cells in ankylosing spondylitis. V gene TRBV28 combines with J gene TRBJ2-7; TRBD1 aligns across 7 bases. Specimen: blood, either unsorted or a sorted T cell fraction (not recorded which). The receptor comes from a male donor with ankylosing spondylitis or in good health (not recorded which). CDR3 region: CASRPGQPNYEQYF. The CDR3 DNA follows: TGTGCCAGCAGACCGGGACAGCCAAACTACGAGCAGTACTTC.